The clone carrying this TCR beta chain showed up just a few times. The method was immunoSEQ multiplex PCR; TCRdb's version includes in-frame clones alone and lacks a portion of them. The sample has almost 400,000 clones; roughly 90% are singletons. The length of the CDR3 is 16 residues. Looked up from germline, CDR1 is SNHLY and CDR2 is FYNNEI. V shed 6 bases and J 0 bases; nucleotides not matched to a gene: 5. The data stem from a study of blood T cell repertoires in COVID-19. This receptor was taken from a woman between 25 and 40 years old with acute COVID-19. V usage is TRBV2 and J usage is TRBJ1-3, with TRBD1 identical over 10 bases. The sample was PBMCs or T cells enriched from blood (not recorded which). The CDR3 is CASRGTGALSGNTIYF. The DNA for the CDR3 is TGTGCCAGCAGGGGGACAGGGGCCCTCTCTGGAAACACCATATATTTT.